This T cell receptor (beta chain) is from a study of T cell repertoires in cytomegalovirus infection. Study summary: HLA-C-restricted CMV epitopes, recently identified, and well-studied HLA-B-restricted ones were used by the study. From public TCR beta signatures came an indication of both CMV infection and matching HLA type. Study-level findings and limits: Carriers of CMV plus the relevant HLA were identified by cumulative public TCR beta family frequency. Dominant in the ex vivo response were TCR beta clonotypes restricted by HLA-C and specific for CMV.

In this sample, this clonotype turned up many times. Its specificity is not known. TCRdb ran MiXCR on the reads and lists one entry per CDR3 protein. The table has 340,000 or so distinct CDR3 sequences, roughly 25% seen once. Germline trimming cut 5 bases from V and 0 bases from J; bases unmatched to any gene: 3. In germline, CDR1 is SGHTA, CDR2 FQGNSA. The CDR3 sequence is 14 residues long. Sequenced material: cultured PBMCs, taken from culture after CMV antigen stimulation. The chain has TRBV7-2 and TRBJ1-1; 7 positions agree with TRBD1. The clonotype comes from a human donor in good health (CMV status not recorded). Some clones in this sample may be carry-over from other donors' samples. CDR3 loop: CASSPTGMNTEAFF. CDR3 bases: TGTGCCAGCAGCCCGACAGGGATGAACACTGAAGCTTTCTTT. Complete variable domain (other parts from reference TRBV7-2 and TRBJ1-1): GAGVSQSPSNKVTEKGKDVELRCDPISGHTALYWYRQSLGQGLEFLIYFQGNSAPDKSGLPSDRFSAERTGGSVSTLTIQRTQQEDSAVYLCASSPTGMNTEAFFGQGTRLTVV.